This entry features one TCR beta chain sequence. CDR1 and CDR2 (germline): PRHDT, FYEKMQ (reference sequence). V was clipped by 0 bases and J by 1 base, with 4 bases between them. CDR3 length equals 15 residues. The data were obtained in a study of blood T cell repertoires in COVID-19. About the research overall: Samples taken during acute and convalescent COVID-19 were collected in the United States, Italy and Spain. From T cells, B-cell-depleted T cells, or PBMCs came the material, which was cDNA or gDNA.

Authors' data handling: Amplification of reference gene primers provided the estimated nucleated cell counts. Profiling relied on immunoSEQ multiplex PCR, and the TCRdb table lists in-frame clones only, not all of them. Clone size and V and J calls were adopted from that table, with D and trimming inferred from the DNA. The table has about 82,000 clones, around 85% seen once. This TCR was sampled from a man aged 80 or over with active or convalescent COVID-19. This chain links TRBV13 with TRBJ2-6; D is undetermined. Source material: peripheral blood. CDR3 in DNA: TGTGCCAGCAGCTTAGGCGGTTCTGGGGCCAACGTCCTGACTTTC. As protein: CASSLGGSGANVLTF.